This TCR beta chain stems from a study of cytotoxic CD8 clonotypes in ibrutinib-treated CLL. Study details: Following a median about twelve months of treatment, with a range of 6 to 36, response samples were taken.

This CDR3 region has 12 residues. Germline CDR1 SGHAT, CDR2 FQNNGV. The protocol was immunoSEQ multiplex PCR, while the TCRdb copy is restricted to in-frame clones and leaves out a portion. Among 150,000 or so clones listed, 70% to 90% were seen once. Genomic DNA in a quantity of about 2.2 micrograms was derived from cryopreserved PBMCs for TCR beta libraries. On this clone: At one of its ends the junction is not consistent with the germline gene, which may arise from a read error.

The chain carries TRBV11-2 and TRBJ2-7; D call uncertain. The TCR was taken from a human donor with chronic lymphocytic leukemia. Sequences were derived from PBMCs, sampled at disease progression, from a patient treated with ibrutinib. CDR3 nucleotide sequence: TGTGCCAGCAGCTTATCGGCTAGTTCGCCCGAATTC. Translation: CASSLSASSPEF.